The 14 T cell receptor beta chains below all came from one sample that was sequenced in a study of T cell responses to AZD1222 COVID-19 vaccine. Using immunoSEQ multiplex PCR, the repertoire was profiled, and TCRdb retains in-frame clones only, with some absent. The table shows about 120,000 clones, with around 89% occurring only once. Sequencing used peripheral blood, obtained on day 0 of AZD1222 vaccination. The receptor source for this set is an adult in good health.

This clone was seen a single time. The chain uses TRBV7-2 and TRBJ1-1; 8 bases map to TRBD1. The CDR3 is made up of 13 amino acids. Per germline, CDR1 SGHTA and CDR2 FQGNSA. J gave up 9 bases and V 4 bases, and 7 bases lay outside the gene matches. The CDR3 region has the DNA TGTGCCAGCAGCTCGGGGACAGGTAGACAAGCTTTCTTT. It translates to CASSSGTGRQAFF.

This chain links TRBV19 with TRBJ2-1; 7 nucleotides match TRBD2. Per germline, CDR1 LNHDA and CDR2 SQIVND (reference sequence). V dropped 6 bases and J dropped 8; count of bases not matched to a gene: 7. The CDR3 contains 13 residues. This chain's CDR3 is CASSAPGRDEQFF. The DNA of the CDR3 is TGTGCCAGTAGCGCCCCAGGGAGGGATGAGCAGTTCTTC.

This chain joins TRBV19 and TRBJ2-5, with 7 bases fitting TRBD1. V trimming: 1 base; J trimming: 5 bases; junction bases outside the gene matches: 7. The CDR3 is made up of 15 amino acids. Germline values: CDR1 LNHDA, CDR2 SQIVND (reference sequence). This chain's CDR3 is CASSIVGQGEETQYF. The CDR3 DNA follows: TGTGCCAGTAGTATAGTAGGGCAGGGGGAGGAGACCCAGTACTTC.

The rearrangement uses TRBV20-1 and TRBJ1-1, with unresolved D. V was cut by 3 bases and J by 3 bases, with 11 bases left in between. This CDR3 contains 13 residues. The germline V gene has CDR1 DFQATT and CDR2 SNEGSKA (reference sequence). For the CDR3, the DNA is TGCAGTGCTAGTAAGGGATCCGACACTGAAGCTTTCTTT. Translating gives CSASKGSDTEAFF.

The sample holds one count of this clone. J is TRBJ1-1 and V is TRBV6-5; a weak D match, TRBD1 (5 bases). Germline assignment: CDR1 MNHEY and CDR2 SVGAGI. Trimming took 7 bases from V and 4 from J, leaving 13 bases between them. The CDR3 has 13 amino acids. CDR3 in DNA: TGTGCCAGCACTGGGGTCGGGGGCACTGAAGCTTTCTTT. Translating it yields CASTGVGGTEAFF.

The genes are TRBV4-1 and TRBJ1-2, with 8 bases identical to TRBD1. CDR3 length: 16 residues. CDR1 MGHRA and CDR2 YSYEKL come from the germline V gene. V was clipped by 1 base and J by 4 bases; unmatched bases: 8. The CDR3 DNA follows: TGCGCCAGCAGCCAAGCACTGACAGGGGCCCTCTATGGCTACACCTTC. This sequence encodes CASSQALTGALYGYTF.

The chain links TRBV18 to TRBJ1-4, with D unclear. The V gene's germline CDR1 is KGHSH and CDR2 LQKENI. The CDR3 is made up of 12 amino acids. V lost 4 bases and J 4 bases, leaving 4 bases between the germline ends. This CDR3 is CASSRSNEKLFF. Here the CDR3 DNA reads TGTGCCAGCTCACGAAGTAATGAAAAACTGTTTTTT.

This clone was recorded a few times. The chain is built from TRBV5-5 and TRBJ2-4, with 11 bases aligning to TRBD1. This CDR3 contains 18 residues. Germline V gene data show CDR1 as SGHKS and CDR2 as YYEKEE (reference sequence). The trim removed 0 bases at V and 6 bases at J, leaving 11 bases unmatched. The CDR3 DNA reads as TGTGCCAGCAGCTTGGACCTTAGGACAGGGGGCGGGGGAAACATTCAGTACTTC. Translated: CASSLDLRTGGGGNIQYF.

This chain connects TRBV18 to TRBJ1-1; no clear D gene. The CDR3 spans 13 residues. The ends were cut back, 2 bases at V and 4 bases at J, with 8 bases in the middle. Germline V CDR1 and CDR2: KGHSH, LQKENI. The CDR3 sequence is CASSPSGRTEAFF. As DNA, the CDR3 is TGTGCCAGCTCACCATCGGGCCGCACTGAAGCTTTCTTT.

The chain couples TRBV18 to TRBJ1-1; D perhaps matches TRBD1 (5 bases). V lost 3 bases and J lost 4, with 12 bases in between. The germline V gene has CDR1 KGHSH and CDR2 LQKENI. The CDR3 spans 14 residues. CDR3 nucleotide sequence: TGTGCCAGCTCACCGATTTCTGGGGGCACTGAAGCTTTCTTT. The encoded protein is CASSPISGGTEAFF.

The chain joins TRBV18 to TRBJ1-3; D might be TRBD1 (6 bases). The germline V and J ends were trimmed by 2 bases and 0 bases, with 11 bases remaining between them. The CDR3 sequence is 16 residues long. Germline-derived CDR1 and CDR2 are KGHSH and LQKENI. CDR3 sequence (DNA): TGTGCCAGCTCACCAGGCAGGGGATCCTCTGGAAACACCATATATTTT. Amino acid sequence: CASSPGRGSSGNTIYF.

The rearrangement uses TRBV2 and TRBJ1-1; D uncertain. CDR1 is SNHLY and CDR2 is FYNNEI in the germline V gene. This CDR3 has 11 residues. V was shortened by 6 bases and J by 10 bases, with 12 bases between the two germline ends. CDR3 in DNA: TGTGCCAGCAGCCCCGTGGTTAGAGCTTTCTTT. Encoded protein: CASSPVVRAFF.

The chain combines TRBV28 with TRBJ1-4; no clear D. CDR3 length: 15 residues. Germline loops: CDR1 MDHEN, CDR2 SYDVKM. Trimming took 3 bases from V and 0 from J, leaving 8 bases between them. In DNA form, the CDR3 reads TGTGCCAGCAGTTTTTCGCTTGCAACTAATGAAAAACTGTTTTTT. Amino acid sequence: CASSFSLATNEKLFF.

This clone was observed once. V gene TRBV10-3 combines with J gene TRBJ1-2; possibly TRBD1 for D (5 bases). V was shortened by 4 bases and J by 4 bases, with 7 bases between the two germline ends. This CDR3 contains 12 residues. Germline V gives CDR1 ENHRY, CDR2 SYGVKD. CDR3 loop: CAISVQGYGYTF. The CDR3 DNA reads TGTGCCATCAGTGTTCAGGGCTATGGCTACACCTTC.